A selection of T cell receptor beta chains follows, all from one sample in a study of blood T cell repertoires in COVID-19. The method was immunoSEQ multiplex PCR; TCRdb's version includes in-frame clones alone and lacks a portion of them. The profile shows some 420,000 clones, 75% to 90% of them singletons. Sequences were obtained from PBMCs or T cells enriched from blood (not recorded which). Receptors were obtained from a man aged 30 to 45 who had recovered from COVID-19. Each CDR3 is given with its conserved first and last residue. A D gene is named only where the DNA matches it firmly. Clone size is given for some rows only: seen once, a few or many times, or a class if the clone is expanded.

NA	TRBD1	TRBJ1-3	TRBV7-6	TGTGCCAGCAGCCCTGGGACAGTCTCTGGAAACACCATATATTTT	CASSPGTVSGNTIYF
NA	NA	TRBJ2-7	TRBV3-1/TRBV3-2	TGTGCCAGCAGCCAAGGGAACGGGAGTCCCTACGAGCAGTACTTC	CASSQGNGSPYEQYF
NA	TRBD2	TRBJ2-7	TRBV15	TGTGCCACCAGCAGAGATAAGCCGGGCCTAGCGGGAGCTCGTAACGAGCAGTACTTC	CATSRDKPGLAGARNEQYF
NA	NA	TRBJ1-2	TRBV6-5	TGTGCCAGCAGTTACTCGGCGGACAGAAACTATGGCTACACCTTC	CASSYSADRNYGYTF
once	TRBD1	TRBJ2-7	TRBV28	TGTGCCAGCAGTTCCCACGGGACAGGGGTTAGGGAGCAGTACTTC	CASSSHGTGVREQYF
NA	NA	TRBJ2-2	TRBV18	TGTGCCAGCTCACCATTAAGTGACAGCCCCACCGGGGAGCTGTTTTTT	CASSPLSDSPTGELFF
NA	TRBD2	TRBJ2-1	TRBV19	TGTGCCAGTAGTATTCTCCTGGCTAGCGGGAACAATGAGCAGTTCTTC	CASSILLASGNNEQFF
NA	NA	TRBJ2-1	TRBV11-1	TGTGCCAGCAGCTTATTGGGAACAGGGCAGATCCATGAGCAGTTCTTC	CASSLLGTGQIHEQFF
NA	TRBD2	TRBJ2-7	TRBV10-2	TGCGCCAGCAGCCCACTAGCGGGAGGTTTCTACGAGCAGTACTTC	CASSPLAGGFYEQYF
NA	TRBD2	TRBJ2-7	TRBV4-1	TGCGCCAGCAGCCAAAGAGCGGGAGCATCCCACGAGCAGTACTTC	CASSQRAGASHEQYF
NA	NA	TRBJ1-1	TRBV29-1	TGCAGCGTTGATAGAAGGTATCGGGGGGCGGACACTGAAGCTTTCTTT	CSVDRRYRGADTEAFF
NA	NA	TRBJ2-1	TRBV19	TGTGCCAGTAGTTATTATATGGACTACAACAATGAGCAGTTCTTC	CASSYYMDYNNEQFF
NA	TRBD2	TRBJ2-1	TRBV7-9	TGTGCCAGCAGCTCCCGAACGAATACGGGAGGGTCCCATGAGCAGTTCTTC	CASSSRTNTGGSHEQFF
once	NA	TRBJ2-7	TRBV4-1	TGCGCCAGCAGCCCTACTGGGGCAGGGAAAAAGTACGAGCAGTACTTC	CASSPTGAGKKYEQYF
NA	TRBD2	TRBJ2-3	TRBV24-1	TGTGCCACCAGACGCGGGGGGAGTAGCACAGATACGCAGTATTTT	CATRRGGSSTDTQYF
NA	NA	TRBJ2-7	TRBV5-1	TGCGCCAGCAGCTTAGGCGGGGGCGACTCCTACGAGCAGTACTTC	CASSLGGGDSYEQYF
NA	NA	TRBJ1-2	TRBV5-1	TGCGCCAGCAGCTTGTCGAGCACCGCTAACTATGGCTACACCTTC	CASSLSSTANYGYTF
NA	NA	TRBJ2-7	TRBV2	TGTGCCGCGGGCACCCGGGCAGACGAGCAGTACTTC	CAAGTRADEQYF
NA	NA	TRBJ2-1	TRBV7-9	TGTGCCAGCAGCACCGGACAGGGGCTAGCGGGATACAATGAGCAGTTCTTC	CASSTGQGLAGYNEQFF
once	TRBD1	TRBJ1-1	TRBV19	TGTGCCAGTAGTCCAAGGACAGGGGGGCCGAACACTGAAGCTTTCTTT	CASSPRTGGPNTEAFF
NA	TRBD1	TRBJ2-4	TRBV7-9	TGTGCCAGCAGCTTAGGAGGACAGGGAGCCAAAAACATTCAGTACTTC	CASSLGGQGAKNIQYF
NA	TRBD1	TRBJ1-4	TRBV7-9	TGTGCCAGCAGCAAACCGGGACAGGGCTCGTGGGAACTGTTTTTT	CASSKPGQGSWELFF
NA	TRBD1	TRBJ2-7	TRBV5-6	TGTGCCAGCAGCTTTGGGACAGGGGGCGGCTACGAGCAGTACTTC	CASSFGTGGGYEQYF
NA	NA	TRBJ2-1	TRBV30	TGTGCCTGGAGTGTACGTTGGGGAGCCACTCCCGGGAATGAGCAGTTCTTC	CAWSVRWGATPGNEQFF
NA	NA	TRBJ1-1	TRBV5-8	TGTGCCAGCAGCCCTCTTGGGGGAGGAAGGACCACTGAAGCTTTCTTT	CASSPLGGGRTTEAFF
once	NA	TRBJ2-7	TRBV3-1/TRBV3-2	TGTGCCAGCAGCCACGAGAGCTCCTACGAGCAGTACTTC	CASSHESSYEQYF
NA	NA	TRBJ1-5	TRBV2	TGTGCCAGCAGTGGGCGGGGGGGTAGCAATCAGCCCCAGCATTTT	CASSGRGGSNQPQHF
NA	TRBD1	TRBJ1-3	TRBV7-6	TGTGCCAGCAGCTTAAAGTACAGGGGGCCCTCTGGAAACACCATATATTTT	CASSLKYRGPSGNTIYF
NA	NA	TRBJ1-4	TRBV28	TGTGCCAGCAATAACGGTGGAACTAATGAAAAACTGTTTTTT	CASNNGGTNEKLFF
NA	TRBD2	TRBJ2-1	TRBV7-2	TGTGCCAGCAGCTTAGCGACTAGCGGGAGCGGTGAGCAGTTCTTC	CASSLATSGSGEQFF
NA	NA	TRBJ2-5	TRBV2	TGTGCCAGCAGTGACCCTCGCCTCGGAGAGACCCAGTACTTC	CASSDPRLGETQYF
once	TRBD1	TRBJ1-2	TRBV15	TGTGCCACCAGCAGAGAACTCGGGACAGGGATTTATGGCTACACCTTC	CATSRELGTGIYGYTF
NA	NA	TRBJ1-4	TRBV2	TGTGCCAGCAGTGCAGGAGGGCTCACTAATGAAAAACTGTTTTTT	CASSAGGLTNEKLFF
NA	NA	TRBJ2-5	TRBV11-3	TGTGCCAGCAAGGGGGTCGGAGAGACCCAGTACTTC	CASKGVGETQYF
NA	TRBD2	TRBJ2-2	TRBV7-2	TGTGCCAGCAGGGCGGGGGGAAACACCGGGGAGCTGTTTTTT	CASRAGGNTGELFF
NA	TRBD1	TRBJ1-2	TRBV9	TGTGCCAGCAGCATAAATACAGGGGGAGGCGGCTACACCTTC	CASSINTGGGGYTF
once	TRBD1	TRBJ1-1	TRBV11-2	TGTGCCAGCAGCTTGATTGGACAGGCGGCGACTGAAGCTTTCTTT	CASSLIGQAATEAFF
many	NA	TRBJ2-7	TRBV28	TGTGCCAGCAGTTTGGACCCGGGGGTTTCCTACGAGCAGTACTTC	CASSLDPGVSYEQYF
NA	NA	TRBJ2-7	TRBV7-9	TGTGCCAGCAGCACCGGGACTTTCTACGAGCAGTACTTC	CASSTGTFYEQYF